The 13 T cell receptor beta chains below come from one sample, sequenced in a study of blood T cell repertoires in COVID-19. Repertoires were generated with immunoSEQ multiplex PCR, while TCRdb's copy carries only in-frame clones and drops some. This table holds approximately 150,000 clones, about 86% found once. Sequenced: peripheral blood. The receptors here all came from a man aged 70-80 years with active or convalescent COVID-19.

This clone was observed a few times. The chain carries TRBV5-1 and TRBJ2-7; 10 bases are shared with TRBD1. The CDR3 runs to 14 residues. Germline V lookup: CDR1 SGHRS, CDR2 YFSETQ. J lost 5 bases, V lost 5 bases, and 7 bases had no gene match. Here the CDR3 reads CASRNTGTGDEQYF. The DNA for the CDR3 is TGCGCCAGCAGAAATACCGGGACAGGGGACGAGCAGTACTTC. The full variable domain, its missing parts supplied by reference TRBV5-1 and TRBJ2-7, is KAGVTQTPRYLIKTRGQQVTLSCSPISGHRSVSWYQQTPGQGLQFLFEYFSETQRNKGNFPGRFSGRQFSNSRSEMNVSTLELGDSALYLCASRNTGTGDEQYFGPGTRLTVT.

The chain couples TRBV14 to TRBJ1-5, with D possibly TRBD1 on 6 matching bases. The CDR3 has 15 amino acids. Trimming removed 3 bases from V and 5 bases from J, with 14 bases in between. The germline V gene has CDR1 SGHDN and CDR2 FVKESK. The CDR3 reads CASSHGGGLDQPQHF. The CDR3 DNA follows: TGTGCCAGCAGCCACGGGGGGGGGCTGGATCAGCCCCAGCATTTT.

The rearrangement joins TRBV6-5 to TRBJ1-1, with D possibly matching TRBD1 (6 bases). The CDR3 consists of 15 residues. The germline V and J ends were trimmed by 4 bases and 1 base, with 13 bases remaining between them. From germline, CDR1 is MNHEY and CDR2 SVGAGI. CDR3 amino acids: CASSFYRVWNTEAFF. The DNA of the CDR3 is TGTGCCAGCAGTTTTTACAGGGTTTGGAACACTGAAGCTTTCTTT.

The chain couples TRBV7-8 to TRBJ1-1; 7 bases line up with TRBD1. Per germline, CDR1 SGHVS and CDR2 FQNEAQ. Trimming removed 4 bases from V and 2 bases from J; junction bases left unmatched: 1. CDR3 length: 13 amino acids. The CDR3 region has the DNA TGTGCCAGCAGCTGGGACAGAAACACTGAAGCTTTCTTT. Its protein product is CASSWDRNTEAFF.

The chain has TRBV28 and TRBJ1-2; D might be TRBD1 (5 bases). The V end was cut by 7 bases, the J end by 5 bases, with 14 bases between. This CDR3 is built from 13 residues. CDR1 and CDR2 from the germline V gene are MDHEN and SYDVKM. Here the CDR3 DNA reads TGTGCCAGCAACTCCCAGGGCCGATATGGCTACACCTTC. Encoded protein: CASNSQGRYGYTF.

The chain couples TRBV7-9 to TRBJ2-1; 8 nucleotides agree with TRBD1. This CDR3 comprises 14 residues. Germline-derived CDR1 and CDR2 are SEHNR and FQNEAQ (reference sequence). V gave up 4 bases and J gave up 9 bases; unmatched junction bases: 8. This chain's CDR3 is CASSYGQGWGEQFF. CDR3 bases: TGTGCCAGCAGCTACGGACAGGGTTGGGGTGAGCAGTTCTTC.

The chain joins TRBV5-1 to TRBJ1-6; the D is unclear. This CDR3 has 13 residues. CDR1 is SGHRS, CDR2 YFSETQ, per germline. Trimming took 2 bases from V and 8 from J, leaving 8 bases between them. CDR3 in DNA: TGCGCCAGCAGCTTAAAACTAGATTCACCCCTCCACTTT. Translating it yields CASSLKLDSPLHF.

The rearrangement joins TRBV18 to TRBJ1-5; D is ambiguous. Looked up from germline, CDR1 is KGHSH and CDR2 is LQKENI. With 6 bases removed from V and 4 bases from J, the gap between germline ends came to 16 bases. The CDR3 extends over 15 amino acids. CDR3: CASSRDRDKNQPQHF. DNA for the CDR3: TGTGCCAGCTCCCGAGACCGGGATAAAAATCAGCCCCAGCATTTT.

The gene calls are TRBV6-2 or TRBV6-3 and TRBJ1-5, with TRBD1 matching 9 bases. The CDR3 totals 15 residues. Losses at the gene ends were 4 bases for V and 3 bases for J; bases not matched to a gene: 4. Germline V gives CDR1 MNHEY, CDR2 SVGEGT. This CDR3 is CASSSGTGNNQPQHF. CDR3 DNA sequence: TGTGCCAGCAGTTCCGGGACAGGGAACAATCAGCCCCAGCATTTT.

V usage is TRBV27 and J usage is TRBJ1-2, with 7 bases identical to TRBD1. The germline V gene encodes CDR1 MNHEY and CDR2 SMNVEV (reference sequence). The CDR3 is 14 residues long. Losses at the gene ends were 2 bases for V and 0 bases for J; bases not matched to a gene: 0. The CDR3 DNA is TGTGCCAGCAGTTTAGACAGGGCTAACTATGGCTACACCTTC. Amino acid sequence: CASSLDRANYGYTF.

This chain connects TRBV6-5 to TRBJ1-2; TRBD1 aligns across 7 bases. V dropped 5 bases and J dropped 8; count of bases not matched to a gene: 8. CDR3 length equals 13 residues. Germline V gene lookup returns CDR1 MNHEY and CDR2 SVGAGI. The DNA for the CDR3 is TGTGCCAGCAGTCGAGACAGGGTGGGGGGCTACACCTTC. As protein: CASSRDRVGGYTF.

In nucleotides, the CDR3 is TGTGCCAGCAGCCAAGGGGGACACGACTATGGCTACACCTTC. Protein product: CASSQGGHDYGYTF. The chain has TRBV3-1 (or the pseudogene TRBV3-2) and TRBJ1-2; D is perhaps TRBD1 (6 bases). The germline V gene encodes CDR1 LGHDT and CDR2 YNNKEL (reference sequence). CDR3 length equals 14 residues. Between the trimmed V and J ends, which lost 1 base and 3 bases, there was a span of 9 bases.

The chain employs TRBV28 and TRBJ2-1; 8 bases map to TRBD1. V shed 4 bases, J shed 2 bases, and the junction held 4 bases outside the gene matches. The CDR3 has 15 residues. CDR1 is MDHEN and CDR2 is SYDVKM in the germline V gene. CDR3 sequence: CASSSPGGPYNEQFF. For the CDR3, the DNA is TGTGCCAGCAGTTCCCCAGGGGGCCCCTACAATGAGCAGTTCTTC.